This T cell receptor beta chain was sequenced during a study of cytomegalovirus exposure and HLA in healthy donors. CDR1 and CDR2 from the germline V gene are SGHAT and FQNNGV. CDR3 length: 17 residues. V trimming: 3 bases; J trimming: 5 bases; junction bases outside the gene matches: 8. This clone was recorded a few times. Its antigen remains unknown. Notes on the study in general: Among the most significant clusters, several appeared linked to common viral pathogens in a later analysis. The authors later found TCR association rates varying by HLA locus, with DRB1 most and HLA-C fewest. In a later analysis, specific HLA alleles were associated with around 17,000 TCR beta sequences at a 0.05 false discovery rate.

Both 60 Vbeta primers and 13 Jbeta primers went into the PCR. Methods used by the authors: The authors later counted roughly 79 million unique TCR beta chains, 9 million to 12 million of them shared. Here immunoSEQ multiplex PCR was the method, and the copy in TCRdb shows in-frame clones only, minus some. V, J and clone size were drawn from that table, and D and trimming were deduced from the DNA. The data show 150,000 to 200,000 clones, roughly 74% seen once. This chain connects TRBV11-2 to TRBJ2-1; 12 bases are a match to TRBD2. The sequence was collected from a woman aged 40 to 49 in good health and CMV-seropositive. The sample taken for sequencing was PBMCs. As DNA, the CDR3 is TGTGCCAGCAGCTTCGAACAGGGACTAGCGGGCCACAATGAGCAGTTCTTC. Translation: CASSFEQGLAGHNEQFF.